This TCR beta chain was obtained from a study of OX40 agonist ivuxolimab in advanced cancers. Blood got drawn at baseline, again on cycle 4 day 1, and then on cycle 7 day 1. TCRdb keeps only in-frame clones here, not all; method: immunoSEQ multiplex PCR. Counted here are some 100,000 clones, 90% occurring once; the ten biggest clones make up more than 0.25%. Germline CDR1 is PRHDT and CDR2 is FYEKMQ (reference sequence). The CDR3 contains 11 residues. V shed 6 bases and J shed 7 bases, with 9 bases lying between them. This TCR was sampled from an adult with an advanced solid tumor such as melanoma, head and neck, liver or kidney cancer. The sequences come from CD4+ or CD8+ T cells sorted from blood, collected in a trial of the OX40 agonist ivuxolimab. The J gene is TRBJ1-2, the V gene TRBV13; D not certain. CDR3 residues: CASSREGGYTF. In DNA form, the CDR3 reads TGTGCCAGCAGTAGGGAAGGTGGCTACACCTTC.